These 5 T cell receptor beta chains came from one sample sequenced in a study of shared clonotypes between healthy human individuals. This table comes from immunoSEQ multiplex PCR, and its TCRdb copy is limited to in-frame clones, with some not included. The sample consists of around 2.5 million clones, 93% of them appearing once. Sequenced input: naive CD4+ T cells from PBMCs. Documented subset: CD45RA+ positively selected. Receptors originate from a man aged 18 to 30 in good health. Some clones in this sample may be carry-over from other donors' samples.

The chain recombines TRBV6-1 with TRBJ2-7; 9 nucleotides line up with TRBD1. From germline, CDR1 is MNHNS and CDR2 SASEGT. The J segment lost 6 bases and the V segment lost 5 bases, leaving 8 bases of the junction unmatched. There are 14 residues in the CDR3. CDR3 in amino acids: CASSIQGARPEQYF. The CDR3, as DNA: TGTGCCAGCAGTATACAGGGGGCGCGACCCGAGCAGTACTTC.

Comments on this clone: Different DNA sequences within this sample yield the same CDR3. CDR3 DNA sequence: TGTGCCAGCAGTTTAGGGGGGGCAGGAAATGAAAAACTGTTTTTT. This gives the protein CASSLGGAGNEKLFF. The rearrangement links TRBV28 to TRBJ1-4; D is perhaps TRBD1 (6 bases). This CDR3 has 15 residues. V lost 2 bases and J lost 5, with 12 bases in between. The germline gives CDR1 MDHEN, CDR2 SYDVKM. The whole variable domain, filled in from reference TRBV28 and TRBJ1-4, reads DVKVTQSSRYLVKRTGEKVFLECVQDMDHENMFWYRQDPGLGLRLIYFSYDVKMKEKGDIPEGYSVSREKKERFSLILESASTNQTSMYLCASSLGGAGNEKLFFGSGTQLSVL.

This rearrangement joins TRBV9 to TRBJ2-3; 10 bases match TRBD2. CDR3 length equals 16 residues. Trimming took 0 bases from V and 6 from J; bases not matched to a gene: 7. Germline V gene data show CDR1 as SGDLS and CDR2 as YYNGEE. The CDR3 nucleotides are TGTGCCAGCAGCGTAGGTAGCGGGAGGTCTTTTGATACGCAGTATTTT. Its protein product is CASSVGSGRSFDTQYF.

The chain links TRBV5-1 to TRBJ2-2, with 7 positions matching TRBD1. The CDR3 sequence is 16 residues long. CDR1 is SGHRS, CDR2 YFSETQ, per germline. V dropped 0 bases and J dropped 5; count of bases not matched to a gene: 7. The CDR3 nucleotides read TGCGCCAGCAGCTTGGGGTCGGGACAGCCTACCGGGGAGCTGTTTTTT. Its translation: CASSLGSGQPTGELFF.

Remarks on this clone: At the DNA level, this CDR3 is encoded by other sequences in the same sample as well. The V and J genes are TRBV18 and TRBJ1-1; D is unresolved. V dropped 3 bases and J dropped 6 bases, with 8 bases sitting between them. The germline CDR1 and CDR2 sequences are KGHSH and LQKENI. The CDR3 runs 12 residues. Here the CDR3 DNA reads TGTGCCAGCTCACCTCTTGTCCCTGAAGCTTTCTTT. Translated, it gives CASSPLVPEAFF. Looking up the rest from reference TRBV18 and TRBJ1-1 gives the full variable domain: NAGVMQNPRHLVRRRGQEARLRCSPMKGHSHVYWYRQLPEEGLKFMVYLQKENIIDESGMPKERFSAEFPKEGPSILRIQQVVRGDSAAYFCASSPLVPEAFFGQGTRLTVV.